The 25 T cell receptor beta chains below all came from one sample that was sequenced in a study of glioma-infiltrating T cells. The iRepertoire nested amplicon-rescue multiplex PCR amplified TCR alpha and beta CDR3s from RNA. TCRdb recomputed calls from the multiplex PCR reads with MiXCR, one row per CDR3 protein. The profile shows some 90,000 distinct CDR3 sequences, roughly 40% of them singletons. The source material was glioma tissue, nonneoplastic brain tissue, or PBMCs (not recorded which). These receptors came from a human donor with low-grade glioma or glioblastoma, undergoing nonglioma brain surgery, or in good health (not recorded which).

About this clonotype: At one of its ends the junction is not consistent with the germline gene, which may arise from a read error. This chain uses TRBV6-1 with TRBJ2-1; TRBD2 matches at 7 bases. Looked up from germline, CDR1 is MNHNS and CDR2 is SASEGT. The CDR3 runs to 13 residues. The chain's CDR3 is CASNPVEGLSGIF. The CDR3 bases are TGTGCCAGCAATCCTGTCGAGGGACTATCGGGGATCTTC.

The chain has TRBV27 and TRBJ2-7; 8 nucleotides match TRBD1. Per the germline V gene, CDR1 is MNHEY and CDR2 is SMNVEV (reference sequence). Trimming took 5 bases from V and 0 from J; bases not matched to a gene: 6. There are 15 residues in the CDR3. CDR3 sequence (DNA): TGTGCCAGCAGTCCACGGACAGGGAGCTCCTACGAGCAGTACTTC. Translation: CASSPRTGSSYEQYF.

The chain recombines TRBV7-9 with TRBJ2-5, with no clear D. The CDR3 contains 14 residues. Germline CDR1 reads SEHNR; CDR2 reads FQNEAQ (reference sequence). Deletions cut 7 bases from V and 8 bases from J, with 20 bases between. CDR3 protein: CASTEPGSSDTQYF. CDR3 sequence (DNA): TGTGCCAGCACCGAACCGGGCAGTTCCGACACCCAGTACTTC.

The genes are TRBV19 and TRBJ2-1, with 12 bases aligning to TRBD2. V lost 2 bases and J lost 4; bases outside the gene matches: 9. The length of the CDR3 is 18 residues. Germline loops: CDR1 LNHDA, CDR2 SQIVND (reference sequence). CDR3 in amino acids: CASSIKGLAGLNYNEQFF. CDR3 nucleotides: TGTGCCAGTAGTATAAAAGGACTAGCGGGGCTTAATTACAATGAGCAGTTCTTC.

This clonotype was counted many times. The chain carries TRBV6-2 or TRBV6-3 and TRBJ2-3; 7 nucleotides line up with TRBD2. CDR3 length equals 16 residues. Germline CDR1 reads MNHEY; CDR2 reads SVGEGT. J gave up 0 bases and V 3 bases, and 6 bases lay outside the gene matches. CDR3 region: CASSYGPGGSTDTQYF. In DNA form, the CDR3 reads TGTGCCAGCAGTTATGGGCCGGGAGGTAGCACAGATACGCAGTATTTT.

This clonotype was recorded at least ten times. V and J are TRBV19 and TRBJ2-7; D not resolved. The CDR3 runs 14 residues. CDR1 LNHDA and CDR2 SQIVND come from the germline V gene (reference sequence). V lost 3 bases and J 3 bases, leaving 12 bases between the germline ends. The CDR3 nucleotides are TGTGCCAGTAGTATCGGGCTGGAATTCTACGAGCAGTACTTC. It specifies CASSIGLEFYEQYF.

The table lists this clonotype with many counts. The J gene is TRBJ2-7, the V gene TRBV24-1; possibly TRBD1 for D (6 bases). This CDR3 has 13 amino acids. CDR1 is KGHDR and CDR2 is SFDVKD in the germline V gene. V lost 9 bases and J lost 5, with 16 bases in between. The CDR3 bases are TGTGCCACCGGAAAACAGGGTATGAACGAGCAGTACTTC. Translated: CATGKQGMNEQYF.

This clonotype was seen repeatedly, ten times or more. This sequence may be a read error, since a much larger clone differs from it by one base. The genes are TRBV27 and TRBJ1-5; tentatively, D is TRBD1 (5 bases). Trimming took 6 bases from V and 9 from J, leaving 18 bases between them. Germline loops: CDR1 MNHEY, CDR2 SMNVEV (reference sequence). The CDR3 is 14 residues long. For the CDR3, the DNA is TGTGCCAGCAGCCCCCTAGGGACCAGTCGGCCCCAGCATTTT. It translates to CASSPLGTSRPQHF.

The table lists this clonotype with many counts. The chain carries TRBV3-1 and TRBJ2-3; TRBD2 agrees at 10 bases. The CDR3 is 16 amino acids. CDR1 LGHDT and CDR2 YNNKEL come from the germline V gene (reference sequence). The ends lost 0 bases at V and 1 base at J; junction bases unmatched: 1. CDR3 amino acids: CASSQDLAGGTDTQYF. CDR3 in DNA: TGTGCCAGCAGCCAAGATCTAGCGGGGGGCACAGATACGCAGTATTTT.

Many counts were recorded for this clonotype. This chain links TRBV20-1 with TRBJ2-7, with D possibly matching TRBD1 (5 bases). Germline loops: CDR1 DFQATT, CDR2 SNEGSKA (reference sequence). CDR3 length: 13 amino acids. V lost 0 bases to trimming and J lost 3 bases, with 9 bases between them. In nucleotides, the CDR3 is TGCAGTGCTAGAGATTTAGGGGACTACGAGCAGTACTTC. Its translation: CSARDLGDYEQYF.

This clonotype has ten or more counts. The gene calls are TRBV10-3 and TRBJ1-2, with TRBD1 matching over 8 bases. CDR3 size: 14 residues. Germline assignment: CDR1 ENHRY and CDR2 SYGVKD. V shed 3 bases, J shed 6 bases, and the junction held 6 bases outside the gene matches. This CDR3 reads CAISDTQGVDGYTF. The CDR3 DNA is TGTGCCATCAGTGATACACAGGGGGTTGATGGCTACACCTTC.

The J gene is TRBJ2-2, the V gene TRBV5-5; D not certain. CDR1 and CDR2 (germline): SGHKS, YYEKEE (reference sequence). CDR3 size: 12 residues. V was pared by 5 bases and J by 8 bases, with 10 bases between. CDR3 sequence reads: CASRLGTGELFF. The CDR3 DNA reads as TGTGCCAGCAGACTTGGAACTGGGGAGCTGTTTTTT.

A word on this clonotype: This CDR3 fails to terminate in the conserved phenylalanine or tryptophan, so it likely reflects a read error. The chain recombines TRBV5-1 with TRBJ2-5; either TRBD1 or TRBD2 may supply D (6 bases each). Trimming took 0 bases from V and 4 from J, leaving 10 bases between them. This CDR3 contains 14 residues. Germline assignment: CDR1 SGHRS and CDR2 YFSETQ. The CDR3 bases are TGCGCCAGCAGCTTGGGCAGGGGAGGAGAGACCCAGTACCTC. This encodes CASSLGRGGETQYL.

Of note for this clonotype: This clone may be a read error of a much larger clone one base away. V is TRBV7-8 and J is TRBJ1-6, with a weak D call TRBD1 (5 bases). This CDR3 region has 15 residues. V was shortened by 4 bases and J by 8 bases, with 15 bases between the two germline ends. Germline values: CDR1 SGHVS, CDR2 FQNEAQ. The CDR3 DNA is TGTGCCAGCAGCTCTGGGGCCTCTCCAGATTCACCCCTCCACTTT. Its translation is CASSSGASPDSPLHF.

This clonotype appeared many times. This chain joins TRBV14 and TRBJ1-6; D not resolved. CDR3 length: 15 amino acids. Germline V gene data show CDR1 as SGHDN and CDR2 as FVKESK. Trimming pared 0 bases from V and 8 bases from J, leaving 11 bases between. Written as DNA, the CDR3 is TGTGCCAGCAGCCAAGATCTGGGAAGTTATTCACCCCTCCACTTT. It yields the protein CASSQDLGSYSPLHF.

The table lists this clonotype with many counts. This chain's CDR3 is CASSPDQGIQETQYF. In DNA form, the CDR3 reads TGTGCCAGCTCACCAGACCAGGGGATCCAAGAGACCCAGTACTTC. The chain employs TRBV18 and TRBJ2-5; D perhaps matches TRBD1 (6 bases). Deletions cut 2 bases from V and 1 base from J, with 11 bases between. This CDR3 has 15 residues. Germline V gene sequence: CDR1 KGHSH, CDR2 LQKENI.

Many counts were recorded for this clonotype. DNA of the CDR3: TGTGCCAGCAGCGATACAGGGGGCACCGGGGAGCTGTTTTTT. Protein: CASSDTGGTGELFF. The rearrangement joins TRBV7-9 to TRBJ2-2, with 8 bases matching TRBD1. Germline V gene data show CDR1 as SEHNR and CDR2 as FQNEAQ (reference sequence). The CDR3 has 14 residues. V gave up 5 bases and J gave up 4 bases; unmatched junction bases: 3.

This clonotype showed up many times. The rearrangement joins TRBV28 to TRBJ1-2; 9 positions match TRBD1. V lost 5 bases and J lost 9; bases outside the gene matches: 13. Looked up from germline, CDR1 is MDHEN and CDR2 is SYDVKM. The CDR3 spans 15 residues. The CDR3 sequence: CASSPSQGALARYTF. CDR3 bases: TGTGCCAGCAGTCCATCACAGGGGGCGCTGGCTCGCTACACCTTC.

To note about this clonotype: The missing conserved phenylalanine or tryptophan at the end of this CDR3 makes a read error likely. The rearrangement links TRBV4-1 to TRBJ2-3; 8 nucleotides line up with TRBD2. Per germline, CDR1 MGHRA and CDR2 YSYEKL. The CDR3 contains 15 residues. V lost 4 bases, J lost 0 bases, and 3 bases stayed unmatched. This chain's CDR3 is CASSRRLASTDTQYS. The DNA of the CDR3 is TGCGCCAGCAGCCGCAGACTAGCGAGCACAGATACGCAGTATTCT.

Comment on this clonotype: The junction shows a germline mismatch at one end, possibly a read error. V gene TRBV4-1 combines with J gene TRBJ2-1, with D possibly TRBD2 on 5 matching bases. This CDR3 contains 14 residues. Germline V gene data show CDR1 as MGHRA and CDR2 as YSYEKL. CDR3 amino acids: CASSQDGGYPEKFF. CDR3 bases: TGCGCCAGCAGCCAAGATGGAGGATACCCTGAGAAGTTCTTC.

This clonotype was picked up many times. The CDR3 DNA reads as TGTGCCAGTAGTACCGGGCTCGGGGATACGCAGTATTTT. Translation: CASSTGLGDTQYF. This chain connects TRBV19 to TRBJ2-3; no clear D gene. Between the trimmed V and J ends, which lost 4 bases and 6 bases, there was a span of 11 bases. The length of the CDR3 is 13 residues. The germline V gene has CDR1 LNHDA and CDR2 SQIVND (reference sequence).

This clonotype was found a few times. This chain links TRBV29-1 with TRBJ2-4, with no clear D. Germline CDR1 and CDR2: SQVTM and ANQGSEA. The CDR3 consists of 12 residues. Trimming shortened V by 8 bases and J by 0 bases, and 8 bases separated the two germline ends. CDR3 protein: CSMTIAKNIQYF. The CDR3 coding sequence is TGCAGCATGACCATAGCCAAAAACATTCAGTACTTC.

The chain is built from TRBV20-1 and TRBJ2-7; D is possibly TRBD2 (6 bases). The CDR3 runs 12 residues. Germline CDR1 and CDR2: DFQATT and SNEGSKA (reference sequence). The CDR3 DNA sequence: TGCAGCCCAAAGGAGGGGCCTGACGAGCAGTACTTC. Translation: CSPKEGPDEQYF.

The chain couples TRBV15 to TRBJ2-3; 10 bases fit TRBD2. Germline loops: CDR1 LNHNV, CDR2 YYDKDF (reference sequence). This CDR3 has 18 amino acids. Losses at the gene ends were 0 bases for V and 4 bases for J; bases not matched to a gene: 10. This CDR3 reads CATSRDTLAGAGADTQYF. In nucleotides, the CDR3 is TGTGCCACCAGCAGAGATACCCTAGCGGGAGCAGGAGCAGATACGCAGTATTTT.

This clonotype was seen ten or more times. The V call is TRBV5-4, the J call TRBJ2-7; no clear D. The CDR3 is made up of 15 amino acids. Germline V gives CDR1 SGHNT, CDR2 YYREEE (reference sequence). Trimming shortened V by 0 bases and J by 0 bases, and 10 bases separated the two germline ends. The CDR3 protein is CASSLAGLSSYEQYF. In DNA, the CDR3 is TGTGCCAGCAGCTTGGCAGGCTTAAGCTCCTACGAGCAGTACTTC.